This TCR beta chain was identified in a study of OX40 agonist ivuxolimab in advanced cancers. General study results and limits: CD8+ T cells were the subset that, on average, had more expanded clones than CD4+.

Unmatched junction bases numbered 11, after V lost 5 bases and J lost 4 bases. This CDR3 has 16 amino acids. Germline loops: CDR1 SGHNT, CDR2 YENEEA. The data were produced by immunoSEQ multiplex PCR, yet TCRdb's version contains in-frame clones alone and is incomplete. The data hold around 94,000 clones, with around nine tenths observed a single time. In regard to this clone: The target antigen is unknown.

This specimen was CD4+ or CD8+ T cells sorted from blood, taken in a trial of the OX40 agonist ivuxolimab. This chain connects TRBV11-3 to TRBJ2-5; the match to TRBD1 covers 9 bases. The receptor was derived from an adult with an advanced solid tumor such as melanoma, head and neck, liver or kidney cancer. The CDR3 bases are TGTGCCAGCAGCCGAAGAAGCCGACAGGGGGTAGAGACCCAGTACTTC. It is translated as CASSRRSRQGVETQYF.